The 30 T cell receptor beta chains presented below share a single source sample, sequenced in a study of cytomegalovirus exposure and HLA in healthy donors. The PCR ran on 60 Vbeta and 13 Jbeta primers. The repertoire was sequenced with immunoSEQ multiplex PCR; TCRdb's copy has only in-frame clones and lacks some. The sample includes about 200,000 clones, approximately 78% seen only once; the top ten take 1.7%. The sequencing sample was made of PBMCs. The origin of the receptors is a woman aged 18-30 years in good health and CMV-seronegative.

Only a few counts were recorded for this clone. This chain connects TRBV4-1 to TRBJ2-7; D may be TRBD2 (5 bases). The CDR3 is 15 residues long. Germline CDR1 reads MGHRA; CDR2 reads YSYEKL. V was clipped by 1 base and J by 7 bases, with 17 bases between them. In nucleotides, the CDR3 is TGCGCCAGCAGCCAAGTTAGCACTAGTTTCGGTGAGCAGTACTTC. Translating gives CASSQVSTSFGEQYF.

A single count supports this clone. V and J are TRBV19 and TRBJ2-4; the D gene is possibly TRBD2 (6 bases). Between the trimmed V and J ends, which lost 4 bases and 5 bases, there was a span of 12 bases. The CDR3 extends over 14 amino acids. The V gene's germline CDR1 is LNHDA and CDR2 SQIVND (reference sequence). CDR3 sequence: CASSRRGPENIQYF. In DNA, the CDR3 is TGTGCCAGTAGTAGGAGGGGCCCCGAAAACATTCAGTACTTC.

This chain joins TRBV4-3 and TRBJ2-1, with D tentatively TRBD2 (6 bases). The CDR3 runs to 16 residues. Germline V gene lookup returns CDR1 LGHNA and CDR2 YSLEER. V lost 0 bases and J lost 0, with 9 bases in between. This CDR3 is CASSQDGSLSYNEQFF. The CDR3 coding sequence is TGCGCCAGCAGCCAAGACGGGAGCCTCTCCTACAATGAGCAGTTCTTC.

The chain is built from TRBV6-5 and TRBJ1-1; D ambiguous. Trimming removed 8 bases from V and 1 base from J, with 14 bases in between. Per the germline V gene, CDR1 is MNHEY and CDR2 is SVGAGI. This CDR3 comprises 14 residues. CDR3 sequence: CASHLSRGNTEAFF. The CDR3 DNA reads TGTGCCAGCCACCTAAGTCGGGGGAACACTGAAGCTTTCTTT.

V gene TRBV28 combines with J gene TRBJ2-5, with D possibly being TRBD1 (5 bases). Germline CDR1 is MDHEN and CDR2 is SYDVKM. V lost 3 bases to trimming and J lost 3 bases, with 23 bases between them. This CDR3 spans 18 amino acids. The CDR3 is CASSFGAADARAEETQYF. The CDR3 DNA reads TGTGCCAGCAGTTTTGGGGCGGCTGACGCTCGAGCAGAAGAGACCCAGTACTTC.

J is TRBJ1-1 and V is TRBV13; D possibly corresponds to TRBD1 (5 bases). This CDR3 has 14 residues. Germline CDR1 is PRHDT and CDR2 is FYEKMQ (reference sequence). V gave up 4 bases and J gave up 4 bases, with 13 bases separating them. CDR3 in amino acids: CASSSRDYGTEAFF. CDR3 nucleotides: TGTGCCAGCAGCTCCAGGGACTACGGCACTGAAGCTTTCTTT.

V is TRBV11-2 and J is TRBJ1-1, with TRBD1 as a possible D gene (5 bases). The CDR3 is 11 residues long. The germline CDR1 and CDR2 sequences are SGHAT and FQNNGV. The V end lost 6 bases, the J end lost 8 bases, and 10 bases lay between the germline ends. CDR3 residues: CASRQTGEAFF. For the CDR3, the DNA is TGTGCCAGCAGGCAAACAGGAGAAGCTTTCTTT.

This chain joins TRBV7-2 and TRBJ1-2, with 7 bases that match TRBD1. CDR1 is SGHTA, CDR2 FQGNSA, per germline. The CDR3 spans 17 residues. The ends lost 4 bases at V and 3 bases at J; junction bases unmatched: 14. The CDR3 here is CASSSRRGQVEDYGYTF. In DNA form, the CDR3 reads TGTGCCAGCAGCTCTAGAAGGGGGCAGGTGGAGGACTATGGCTACACCTTC.

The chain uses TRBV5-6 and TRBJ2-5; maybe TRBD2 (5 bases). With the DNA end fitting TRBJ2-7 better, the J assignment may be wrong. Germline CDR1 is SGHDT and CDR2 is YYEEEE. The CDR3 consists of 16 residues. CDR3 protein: CASSLAAAGGPYEQYF. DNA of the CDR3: TGTGCCAGCAGCTTGGCGGCGGCGGGCGGCCCCTACGAGCAGTACTTC.

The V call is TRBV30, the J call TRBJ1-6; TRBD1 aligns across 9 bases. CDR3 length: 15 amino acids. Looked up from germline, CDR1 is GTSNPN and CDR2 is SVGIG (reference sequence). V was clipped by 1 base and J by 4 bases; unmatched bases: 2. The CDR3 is CAWSAGTGYNSPLHF. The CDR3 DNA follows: TGTGCCTGGAGTGCGGGGACAGGGTATAATTCACCCCTCCACTTT.

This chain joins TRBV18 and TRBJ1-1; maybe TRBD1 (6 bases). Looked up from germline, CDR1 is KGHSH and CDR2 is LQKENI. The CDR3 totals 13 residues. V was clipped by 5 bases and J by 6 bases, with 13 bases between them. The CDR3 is CASSATGQAEAFF. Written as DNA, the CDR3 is TGTGCCAGCTCAGCGACAGGTCAGGCTGAAGCTTTCTTT.

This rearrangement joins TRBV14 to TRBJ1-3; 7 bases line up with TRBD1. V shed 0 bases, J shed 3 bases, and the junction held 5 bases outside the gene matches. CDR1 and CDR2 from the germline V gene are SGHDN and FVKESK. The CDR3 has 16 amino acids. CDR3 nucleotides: TGTGCCAGCAGCCAAGAGGGCAGGGGGTATGGAAACACCATATATTTT. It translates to CASSQEGRGYGNTIYF.

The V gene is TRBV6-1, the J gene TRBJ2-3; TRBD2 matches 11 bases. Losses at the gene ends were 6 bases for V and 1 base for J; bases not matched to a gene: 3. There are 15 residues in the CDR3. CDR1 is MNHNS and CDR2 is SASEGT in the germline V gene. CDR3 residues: CASRGTSGRTDTQYF. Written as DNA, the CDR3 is TGTGCCAGCAGAGGGACTAGCGGCCGCACAGATACGCAGTATTTT.

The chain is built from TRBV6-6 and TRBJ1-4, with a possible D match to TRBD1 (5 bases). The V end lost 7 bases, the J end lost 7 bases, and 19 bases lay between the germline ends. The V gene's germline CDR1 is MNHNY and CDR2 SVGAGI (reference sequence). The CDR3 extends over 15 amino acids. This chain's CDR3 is CASTNSGVGGEKLFF. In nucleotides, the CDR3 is TGTGCCAGCACTAATTCGGGGGTGGGGGGTGAAAAACTGTTTTTT.

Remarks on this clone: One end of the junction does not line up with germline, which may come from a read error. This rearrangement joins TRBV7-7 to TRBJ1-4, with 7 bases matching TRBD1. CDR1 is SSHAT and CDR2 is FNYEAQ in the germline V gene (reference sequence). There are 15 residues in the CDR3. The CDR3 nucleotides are TGTGCTAGCAGCCTGAACAGGGGCTTTAATGAAAAACTGTTTTTT. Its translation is CASSLNRGFNEKLFF.

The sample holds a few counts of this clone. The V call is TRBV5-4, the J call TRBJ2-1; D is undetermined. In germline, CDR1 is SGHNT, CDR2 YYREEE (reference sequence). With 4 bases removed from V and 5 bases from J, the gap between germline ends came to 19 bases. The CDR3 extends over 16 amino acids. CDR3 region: CASSAPLSRINNEQFF. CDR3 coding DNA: TGTGCCAGCAGCGCCCCATTATCCAGAATTAACAATGAGCAGTTCTTC. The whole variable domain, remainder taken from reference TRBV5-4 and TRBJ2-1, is ETGVTQSPTHLIKTRGQQVTLRCSSQSGHNTVSWYQQALGQGPQFIFQYYREEENGRGNFPPRFSGLQFPNYSSELNVNALELDDSALYLCASSAPLSRINNEQFFGPGTRLTVL.

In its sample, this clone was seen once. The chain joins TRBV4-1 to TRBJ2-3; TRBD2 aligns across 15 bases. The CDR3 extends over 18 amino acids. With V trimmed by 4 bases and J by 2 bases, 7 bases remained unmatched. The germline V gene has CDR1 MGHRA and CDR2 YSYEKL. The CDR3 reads CASSLTGTSGRNTDTQYF. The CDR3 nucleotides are TGCGCCAGCAGCCTTACCGGGACTAGCGGGAGGAACACAGATACGCAGTATTTT.

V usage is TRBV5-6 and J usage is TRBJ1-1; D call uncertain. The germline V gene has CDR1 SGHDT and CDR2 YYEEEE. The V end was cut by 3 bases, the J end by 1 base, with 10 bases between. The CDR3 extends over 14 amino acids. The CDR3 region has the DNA TGTGCCAGCAGCTCCTTATCCGGGAACACTGAAGCTTTCTTT. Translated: CASSSLSGNTEAFF.

CDR3 loop: CASSSTGGAWSEQFF. CDR3 coding DNA: TGTGCCAGCAGCTCGACAGGGGGCGCGTGGAGTGAGCAGTTCTTC. This rearrangement joins TRBV6-5 to TRBJ2-1, with 10 positions matching TRBD1. Per the germline V gene, CDR1 is MNHEY and CDR2 is SVGAGI. This CDR3 spans 15 amino acids. V dropped 6 bases and J dropped 9; count of bases not matched to a gene: 11.

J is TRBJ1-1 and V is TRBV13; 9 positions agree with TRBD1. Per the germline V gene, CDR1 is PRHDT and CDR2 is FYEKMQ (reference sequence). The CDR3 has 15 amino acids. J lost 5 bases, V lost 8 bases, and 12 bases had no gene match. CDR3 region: CASATGTGIRTEAFF. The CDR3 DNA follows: TGTGCCAGCGCTACCGGGACAGGGATTCGGACTGAAGCTTTCTTT.

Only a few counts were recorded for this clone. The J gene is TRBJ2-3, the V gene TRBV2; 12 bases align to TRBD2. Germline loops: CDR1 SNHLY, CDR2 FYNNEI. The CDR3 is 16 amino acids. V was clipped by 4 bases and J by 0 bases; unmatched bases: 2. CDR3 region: CASSGLAGVSTDTQYF. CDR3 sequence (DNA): TGTGCCAGCAGTGGACTAGCGGGAGTTAGCACAGATACGCAGTATTTT.

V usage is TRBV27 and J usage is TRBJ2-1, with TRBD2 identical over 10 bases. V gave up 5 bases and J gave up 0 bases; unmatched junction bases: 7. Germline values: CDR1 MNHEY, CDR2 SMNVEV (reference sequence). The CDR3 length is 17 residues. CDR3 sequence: CASSLAGETSSYNEQFF. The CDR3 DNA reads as TGTGCCAGCAGTCTAGCGGGAGAGACCTCCTCCTACAATGAGCAGTTCTTC.

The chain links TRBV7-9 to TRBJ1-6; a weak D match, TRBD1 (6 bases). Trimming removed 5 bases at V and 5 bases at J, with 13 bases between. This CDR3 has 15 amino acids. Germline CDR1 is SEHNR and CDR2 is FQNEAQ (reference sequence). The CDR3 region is CASSRSGGHNSPLHF. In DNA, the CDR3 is TGTGCCAGCAGCCGTAGTGGGGGCCATAATTCACCCCTCCACTTT.

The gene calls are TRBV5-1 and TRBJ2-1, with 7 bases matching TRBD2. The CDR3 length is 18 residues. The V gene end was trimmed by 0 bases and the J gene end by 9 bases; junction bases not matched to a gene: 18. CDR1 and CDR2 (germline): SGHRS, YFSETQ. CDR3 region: CASSLEPFLTSPGSEQFF. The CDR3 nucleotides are TGCGCCAGCAGCTTGGAGCCCTTCTTGACTAGCCCAGGCTCTGAGCAGTTCTTC.

This chain's CDR3 is CASSLEGQGKSYTF. DNA of the CDR3: TGTGCCAGCAGCTTAGAGGGACAGGGAAAGAGCTACACCTTC. J is TRBJ1-2 and V is TRBV7-2, with 9 bases lining up with TRBD1. With V trimmed by 1 base and J by 9 bases, 6 bases remained unmatched. CDR3 length: 14 residues. In germline, CDR1 is SGHTA, CDR2 FQGNSA.

CDR3 DNA sequence: TGTGCCAGCAGTTTCTTGTGGGGGACTAGCTCCTACAATGAGCAGTTCTTC. It codes for CASSFLWGTSSYNEQFF. The chain joins TRBV27 to TRBJ2-1; 8 nucleotides align to TRBD2. In germline, CDR1 is MNHEY, CDR2 SMNVEV (reference sequence). The V and J ends lost 3 bases and 0 bases, in that order; junction bases with no gene match: 7. The CDR3 runs 17 residues.

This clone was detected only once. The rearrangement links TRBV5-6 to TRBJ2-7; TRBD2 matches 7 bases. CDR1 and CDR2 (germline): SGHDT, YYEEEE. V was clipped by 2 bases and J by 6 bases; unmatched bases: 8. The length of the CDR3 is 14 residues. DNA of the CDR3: TGTGCCAGCAGCTTAAGGGGCGGGAGCCCCGAGCAGTACTTC. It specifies CASSLRGGSPEQYF.

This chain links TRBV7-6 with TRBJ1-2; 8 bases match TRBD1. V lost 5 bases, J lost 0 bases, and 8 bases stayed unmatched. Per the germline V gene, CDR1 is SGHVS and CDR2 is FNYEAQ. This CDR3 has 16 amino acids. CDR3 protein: CASSPDRGTPNYGYTF. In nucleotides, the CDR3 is TGTGCCAGCAGCCCTGACAGGGGCACGCCTAACTATGGCTACACCTTC. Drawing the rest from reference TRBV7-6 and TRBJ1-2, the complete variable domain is GAGVSQSPRYKVTKRGQDVALRCDPISGHVSLYWYRQALGQGPEFLTYFNYEAQQDKSGLPNDRFSAERPEGSISTLTIQRTEQRDSAMYRCASSPDRGTPNYGYTFGSGTRLTVV.

The CDR3 spells CASSEGTSGIRETQYF. The CDR3 bases are TGTGCCAGCAGTGAAGGGACTAGCGGGATCCGAGAGACCCAGTACTTC. This chain connects TRBV6-1 to TRBJ2-5, with 12 positions matching TRBD2. The CDR3 sequence is 16 residues long. Trimming took 1 base from V and 4 from J; bases not matched to a gene: 4. The germline V gene encodes CDR1 MNHNS and CDR2 SASEGT.

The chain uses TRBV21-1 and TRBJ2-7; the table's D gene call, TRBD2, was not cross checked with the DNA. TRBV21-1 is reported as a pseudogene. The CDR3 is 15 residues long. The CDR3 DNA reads TGTGCCAGCAGCGAATTAGCGGGGGACCTATACGAGCAGTACGTC. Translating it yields CASSELAGDLYEQYV.